A single sample is the source of the 30 T cell receptor beta chains below, sequenced in a study of PD-1 blockade in classical Hodgkin lymphoma. Each patient relapsed following autologous stem cell transplantation, and prior brentuximab vedotin exposure differed. TCRdb keeps only in-frame clones here, not all; method: immunoSEQ multiplex PCR. Of fewer than 45,000 clones listed, about 79% are singletons. Material: peripheral blood mononuclear cells (PBMCs), obtained at baseline. Receptor source: a human donor with classical Hodgkin lymphoma.

In its sample, this clone was seen once. In DNA form, the CDR3 reads TGTGCCATCAGTGAGATGGGGGGCCGGCAGCCCCAGCATTTT. Translating gives CAISEMGGRQPQHF. This chain joins TRBV10-3 and TRBJ1-5; tentative D call: TRBD1 (6 bases). Looked up from germline, CDR1 is ENHRY and CDR2 is SYGVKD. Trimming removed 2 bases from V and 7 bases from J, with 12 bases in between. The CDR3 is made up of 14 amino acids.

V and J are TRBV9 and TRBJ2-7, with D perhaps matching TRBD1 (6 bases). This CDR3 spans 13 amino acids. V was pared by 4 bases and J by 7 bases, with 15 bases between. Germline-derived CDR1 and CDR2 are SGDLS and YYNGEE. CDR3 coding DNA: TGTGCCAGCAGCACCGGGCCCCAGGGGGAGCAGTACTTC. Translating gives CASSTGPQGEQYF.

This clone was counted only a few times. This chain links TRBV28 with TRBJ2-3; TRBD1 aligns across 7 bases. Germline CDR1 MDHEN, CDR2 SYDVKM. The CDR3 runs to 17 residues. Trimming removed 6 bases from V and 3 bases from J; junction bases left unmatched: 15. The CDR3 reads CASSGQGGTDGTDTQYF. The DNA of the CDR3 is TGTGCCAGCAGCGGTCAAGGTGGGACAGACGGGACAGATACGCAGTATTTT.

The chain combines TRBV29-1 with TRBJ2-1; 8 bases fit TRBD2. Germline V gene data show CDR1 as SQVTM and CDR2 as ANQGSEA. The CDR3 length is 14 residues. The junction had 8 bases not matched to a gene; V was cut back by 4 bases and J by 6 bases. The CDR3, as DNA: TGCAGCGTTGCTTTTCCCAGCGGGAGCAATGAGCAGTTCTTC. Translating gives CSVAFPSGSNEQFF.

The V and J genes are TRBV10-2 and TRBJ2-1; D possibly uses TRBD1 or TRBD2 (5 bases each). The CDR3 has 14 amino acids. V was pared by 7 bases and J by 2 bases, with 12 bases between. In germline, CDR1 is WSHSY, CDR2 SAAADI. CDR3 coding DNA: TGCGCCAGCATCCCGGGGCCTACCTACAATGAGCAGTTCTTC. Translating it yields CASIPGPTYNEQFF.

The chain recombines TRBV2 with TRBJ2-7, with a tentative D call TRBD1 (8 bases). This CDR3 has 14 amino acids. The V end was cut by 5 bases, the J end by 3 bases, with 14 bases between. Germline V gene sequence: CDR1 SNHLY, CDR2 FYNNEI. As DNA, the CDR3 is TGTGCCAGCAGTCTACAGGGGGGGGACTACGAGCAGTACTTC. It codes for CASSLQGGDYEQYF.

The chain recombines TRBV10-3 with TRBJ2-3; 14 bases line up with TRBD2. V dropped 10 bases and J dropped 1; count of bases not matched to a gene: 10. Germline values: CDR1 ENHRY, CDR2 SYGVKD. The CDR3 runs to 17 residues. CDR3 residues: CATAGTSGSGGTDTQYF. The CDR3 DNA follows: TGTGCCACAGCCGGGACTAGCGGGAGTGGAGGCACAGATACGCAGTATTTT.

The chain joins TRBV11-2 to TRBJ2-3; D is unresolved. There are 14 residues in the CDR3. Trimming removed 1 base at V and 4 bases at J, with 9 bases between. In germline, CDR1 is SGHAT, CDR2 FQNNGV. The CDR3: CASSLGRSADTQYF. The DNA of the CDR3 is TGTGCCAGCAGCTTAGGCAGGTCGGCAGATACGCAGTATTTT.

This chain uses TRBV6-6 with TRBJ2-1, with D possibly matching TRBD2 (6 bases). The germline V gene encodes CDR1 MNHNY and CDR2 SVGAGI (reference sequence). Trimming shortened V by 5 bases and J by 3 bases, and 14 bases separated the two germline ends. The CDR3 is made up of 15 amino acids. For the CDR3, the DNA is TGTGCCAGCAGTAGCACGAGGGACTTCTACAATGAGCAGTTCTTC. Translating it yields CASSSTRDFYNEQFF.

The rearrangement uses TRBV6-5 and TRBJ1-1, with a weak D call TRBD1 (5 bases). Trimming left V 8 bases short and J 0 bases short, with 13 bases between. The CDR3 sequence is 14 residues long. Germline V CDR1 and CDR2: MNHEY, SVGAGI. This CDR3 reads CASAERQLNTEAFF. For the CDR3, the DNA is TGTGCCAGCGCTGAACGACAGCTGAACACTGAAGCTTTCTTT.

The chain couples TRBV30 to TRBJ2-3; D is undetermined. Germline V gene sequence: CDR1 GTSNPN, CDR2 SVGIG (reference sequence). This CDR3 is 12 amino acids long. V lost 1 base and J 1 base, leaving 3 bases between the germline ends. The CDR3 DNA sequence: TGTGCCTGGAGTGCGGGCACAGATACGCAGTATTTT. Protein product: CAWSAGTDTQYF.

The V call is TRBV5-1, the J call TRBJ2-1; tentatively, D is TRBD2 (5 bases). The V end lost 7 bases, the J end lost 6 bases, and 20 bases lay between the germline ends. This CDR3 has 15 residues. CDR1 and CDR2 (germline): SGHRS, YFSETQ. The CDR3 loop is CASALRTPYFNEQFF. CDR3 sequence (DNA): TGCGCCAGCGCTTTGAGGACTCCCTACTTCAATGAGCAGTTCTTC.

The CDR3 sequence: CASSQVSGRRHEQFF. As DNA, the CDR3 is TGTGCCAGCAGCCAAGTAAGCGGGAGGCGTCATGAGCAGTTCTTC. The chain couples TRBV4-2 to TRBJ2-1; 9 bases agree with TRBD2. Trimming at V came to 1 base and at J to 8 bases, leaving 6 bases not matched to a gene. The germline V gene has CDR1 LGHNA and CDR2 YNFKEQ. CDR3 length: 15 residues.

The chain couples TRBV11-3 to TRBJ1-3; D not certain. The length of the CDR3 is 13 residues. V was clipped by 5 bases and J by 3 bases, with 8 bases between them. Germline CDR1 reads SGHNT; CDR2 reads YENEEA. CDR3 sequence reads: CASSQLRGNTIYF. CDR3 coding DNA: TGTGCCAGCAGCCAGCTGCGTGGAAACACCATATATTTT.

The chain recombines TRBV5-4 with TRBJ2-7; possibly TRBD1 for D (6 bases). The germline CDR1 and CDR2 sequences are SGHNT and YYREEE (reference sequence). V lost 1 base and J lost 3, with 11 bases in between. The CDR3 length is 14 residues. The CDR3, as DNA: TGTGCCAGCAGCTTGCAGGGGAAGAGCTACGAGCAGTACTTC. Its protein is CASSLQGKSYEQYF. Filled out from reference TRBV5-4 and TRBJ2-7, the complete variable domain reads ETGVTQSPTHLIKTRGQQVTLRCSSQSGHNTVSWYQQALGQGPQFIFQYYREEENGRGNFPPRFSGLQFPNYSSELNVNALELDDSALYLCASSLQGKSYEQYFGPGTRLTVT.

V gene TRBV5-1 combines with J gene TRBJ1-2; D may be TRBD1 (6 bases). The germline gives CDR1 SGHRS, CDR2 YFSETQ. This CDR3 has 15 amino acids. V was clipped by 1 base and J by 4 bases, with 14 bases between them. The CDR3: CASSLSHREFYGYTF. The CDR3 DNA is TGCGCCAGCAGCTTGTCGCACAGGGAGTTCTATGGCTACACCTTC. Supplemented by reference TRBV5-1 and TRBJ1-2, the full variable domain reads KAGVTQTPRYLIKTRGQQVTLSCSPISGHRSVSWYQQTPGQGLQFLFEYFSETQRNKGNFPGRFSGRQFSNSRSEMNVSTLELGDSALYLCASSLSHREFYGYTFGSGTRLTVV.

The rearrangement joins TRBV30 to TRBJ2-1; 8 bases match TRBD2. The CDR3 runs to 14 residues. Trimming took 3 bases from V and 1 from J; bases not matched to a gene: 2. The germline gives CDR1 GTSNPN, CDR2 SVGIG (reference sequence). The CDR3 coding sequence is TGTGCCTGGAGGGTAGCGGGGTCCTACAATGAGCAGTTCTTC. Translated, it gives CAWRVAGSYNEQFF.

This chain joins TRBV19 and TRBJ2-3, with 12 bases lining up with TRBD2. V lost 5 bases and J lost 5; bases outside the gene matches: 8. The CDR3 covers 16 residues. Germline V gives CDR1 LNHDA, CDR2 SQIVND (reference sequence). The CDR3 is CASSFLAGGPGDTQYF. The CDR3 region has the DNA TGTGCCAGTAGTTTTCTAGCGGGAGGGCCGGGAGATACGCAGTATTTT.

The chain uses TRBV27 and TRBJ2-7; D gene uncertain. Germline assignment: CDR1 MNHEY and CDR2 SMNVEV (reference sequence). Trimming stripped 3 bases from V and 2 bases from J, with 11 bases between. The CDR3 runs 14 residues. DNA for the CDR3: TGTGCCAGCAGTTTGTTTGAGCCCCCCTACGAGCAGTACTTC. Translated, it gives CASSLFEPPYEQYF.

The chain carries TRBV10-3 and TRBJ1-2; D may be TRBD1 (5 bases). The CDR3 extends over 19 amino acids. Germline lookup yields CDR1 ENHRY and CDR2 SYGVKD. With 6 bases removed from V and 1 base from J, the gap between germline ends came to 27 bases. The CDR3: CAISVTRDLSPIVNYGYTF. Written as DNA, the CDR3 is TGTGCCATCAGCGTAACCCGGGACTTATCGCCCATAGTTAACTATGGCTACACCTTC.

The chain combines TRBV28 with TRBJ2-2, with TRBD2 identical over 9 bases. The CDR3 runs to 15 residues. Germline lookup yields CDR1 MDHEN and CDR2 SYDVKM. V lost 6 bases and J lost 6; bases outside the gene matches: 8. Here the CDR3 DNA reads TGTGCCAGCAGCCCTGGTAGCGGGAGTCCCGGGGAGCTGTTTTTT. It is translated as CASSPGSGSPGELFF.

This clone occurred a few times. This rearrangement joins TRBV2 to TRBJ1-2; D is ambiguous. Trimming cost V 4 bases and J 4 bases, with 10 bases left between them. Germline CDR1 SNHLY, CDR2 FYNNEI. The CDR3 sequence is 13 residues long. CDR3 nucleotide sequence: TGTGCCAGCAGTGCGGTACAGACCTATGGCTACACCTTC. It translates to CASSAVQTYGYTF. Complete variable domain (other parts from reference TRBV2 and TRBJ1-2): EPEVTQTPSHQVTQMGQEVILRCVPISNHLYFYWYRQILGQKVEFLVSFYNNEISEKSEIFDDQFSVERPDGSNFTLKIRSTKLEDSAMYFCASSAVQTYGYTFGSGTRLTVV.

The rearrangement uses TRBV4-2 and TRBJ1-4; TRBD1 might be the D (5 bases). This CDR3 is built from 13 residues. V dropped 6 bases and J dropped 0 bases, with 5 bases sitting between them. The germline V gene has CDR1 LGHNA and CDR2 YNFKEQ. The CDR3 loop reads CASRQATNEKLFF. The CDR3 nucleotides read TGTGCCAGCAGACAGGCAACTAATGAAAAACTGTTTTTT.

The V and J genes are TRBV4-1 and TRBJ2-7; D tentatively fits TRBD1 or TRBD2 (5 bases each). CDR3 length: 15 amino acids. V was cut by 0 bases and J by 4 bases, with 13 bases left in between. The V gene's germline CDR1 is MGHRA and CDR2 YSYEKL. CDR3 protein: CASSQDEGTMYEQYF. The CDR3 DNA follows: TGCGCCAGCAGCCAAGATGAAGGGACGATGTACGAGCAGTACTTC.

CDR3 bases: TGCGCCAGCAGCCAGCGGAGCCCTACAGGACAGGGGAACATTCAGTACTTC. As protein: CASSQRSPTGQGNIQYF. This chain links TRBV4-3 with TRBJ2-4; the match to TRBD1 covers 9 bases. Germline assignment: CDR1 LGHNA and CDR2 YSLEER. The CDR3 sequence is 17 residues long. The junction had 13 bases not matched to a gene; V was cut back by 3 bases and J by 7 bases.

This chain connects TRBV7-2 to TRBJ1-2; unclear D gene. This CDR3 has 12 residues. From germline, CDR1 is SGHTA and CDR2 FQGNSA. Trimming took 3 bases from V and 10 from J, leaving 12 bases between them. The CDR3 DNA reads as TGTGCCAGCAGCTTGCAAGGGCCAGTCTACACCTTC. Its protein is CASSLQGPVYTF.

This rearrangement joins TRBV6-1 to TRBJ2-7; tentatively, D is TRBD1 (5 bases). CDR1 is MNHNS, CDR2 SASEGT, per germline. The CDR3 is 12 amino acids. The V gene lost 5 bases and the J gene lost 4 bases, with 9 bases spanning the gap. The CDR3 loop is CASSWQGYEQYF. The DNA of the CDR3 is TGTGCCAGCAGTTGGCAGGGATACGAGCAGTACTTC.

This chain connects TRBV5-5 to TRBJ1-2; TRBD1 matches 8 bases. Germline loops: CDR1 SGHKS, CDR2 YYEKEE (reference sequence). V lost 4 bases to trimming and J lost 5 bases; unmatched junction nucleotides: 16. The CDR3 runs 17 residues. CDR3 region: CASSPGTGRAFRYGYTF. The CDR3 nucleotides are TGTGCCAGCAGCCCAGGGACAGGAAGAGCCTTCCGTTATGGCTACACCTTC.

Only one count was recorded for this clone. This chain links TRBV4-3 with TRBJ1-1, with TRBD1 as a possible D gene (6 bases). Germline lookup yields CDR1 LGHNA and CDR2 YSLEER. The germline V and J ends were trimmed by 0 bases and 0 bases, with 17 bases remaining between them. There are 18 residues in the CDR3. The CDR3 here is CASSQDLGQRRMNTEAFF. CDR3 coding DNA: TGCGCCAGCAGCCAAGATCTCGGACAGAGAAGAATGAACACTGAAGCTTTCTTT.

The rearrangement links TRBV5-1 to TRBJ2-3; TRBD2 agrees at 10 bases. Germline V gene lookup returns CDR1 SGHRS and CDR2 YFSETQ. There are 15 residues in the CDR3. The junction had 3 bases not matched to a gene; V was cut back by 1 base and J by 4 bases. The CDR3 sequence: CASSLFSGRSDTQYF. As DNA, the CDR3 is TGCGCCAGCAGCTTGTTTAGCGGGAGGTCAGATACGCAGTATTTT.